Given below is one T cell receptor (beta chain) in context. The data were obtained in a study of blood T cell repertoires in COVID-19. Overall study: Specimens from acute and convalescent COVID-19 originated in the United States, Italy and Spain.

Method: immunoSEQ multiplex PCR; TCRdb's copy keeps in-frame clones and lacks some. The profile covers around 45,000 clones, with roughly nine tenths appearing a single time and 7.5% to 10% taken by the ten largest. This clonotype was obtained from a human donor in a cohort sampled during active COVID-19. Source material: peripheral blood.

The CDR3: CAKDSGSTYEQYF. DNA for the CDR3: TGTGCCAAAGATAGCGGATCTACCTACGAGCAGTACTTC. The rearrangement links TRBV27 to TRBJ2-7; tentatively, D is TRBD2 (6 bases). The length of the CDR3 is 13 residues. Trimming removed 10 bases at V and 2 bases at J, with 15 bases between. Germline lookup yields CDR1 MNHEY and CDR2 SMNVEV (reference sequence).